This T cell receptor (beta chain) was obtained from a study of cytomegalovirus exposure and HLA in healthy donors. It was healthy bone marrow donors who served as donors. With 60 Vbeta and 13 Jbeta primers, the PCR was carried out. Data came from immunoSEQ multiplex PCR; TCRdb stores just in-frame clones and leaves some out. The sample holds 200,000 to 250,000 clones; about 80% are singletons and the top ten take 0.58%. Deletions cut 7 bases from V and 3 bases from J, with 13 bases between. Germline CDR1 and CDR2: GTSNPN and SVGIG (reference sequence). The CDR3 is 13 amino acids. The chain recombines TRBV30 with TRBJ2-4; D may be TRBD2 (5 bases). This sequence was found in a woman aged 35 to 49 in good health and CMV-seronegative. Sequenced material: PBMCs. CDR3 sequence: CAFSPGNKNIQYF. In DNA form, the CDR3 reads TGTGCCTTCTCCCCGGGGAACAAAAACATTCAGTACTTC.